Listed below are T cell receptor beta chains from one sample, sequenced in a study of T cell responses to AZD1222 COVID-19 vaccine. The method was immunoSEQ multiplex PCR; TCRdb's version includes in-frame clones alone and lacks a portion of them. In the table there are tens of thousands of clones, about 89% of which are singletons. The sequencing used peripheral blood, collected 28 days after the second AZD1222 dose. The receptor source for this set is an adult who received the AZD1222 COVID-19 vaccine. Both conserved end residues are part of each CDR3. The order of the fields is J gene, V gene, CDR3 protein.

TRBJ1-1 TRBV18 CASSGGYTEAFF
TRBJ1-2 TRBV11-2 CASSQPQGGYTF
TRBJ1-4 TRBV19 CASSLRPQGAGEKLFF
TRBJ1-5 TRBV30 CAWSGRHSNQPQHF
TRBJ1-1 TRBV10-2 CASSEVGNTEAFF
TRBJ1-1 TRBV2 CASSEDWPTSQAFF
TRBJ1-2 TRBV5-1 CASSPGTAAQYGYTF
TRBJ1-1 TRBV5-5 CASSLDEGVTEAFF
TRBJ2-3 TRBV4-2 CASSQGEAGVADTQYF
TRBJ2-3 TRBV2 CASSAQGGSFRSDTQYF
TRBJ2-1 TRBV6-5 CATRTGLGHEQFF
TRBJ2-7 TRBV18 CASSPTPGKNEQYF
TRBJ2-5 TRBV5-1 CASSVGQNQETQYF
TRBJ2-3 TRBV29-1 CSSTAAGPDTQYF
TRBJ2-2 TRBV6-2/TRBV6-3 CASSSSGGAYTGELFF
TRBJ2-1 TRBV5-1 CASSLDRTAYNEQFF
TRBJ1-4 TRBV19 CASSAPGHPNEKLFF
TRBJ2-7 TRBV10-3 CAISESRTTSGAYEQYF
TRBJ2-7 TRBV5-4 CASSLDDGEQYF
TRBJ1-5 TRBV7-8 CASSLAGRSNSNQPQHF
TRBJ1-1 TRBV10-1 CASAPTPGLAEAFF
TRBJ2-2 TRBV11-2 CASSQGQGYGGELFF
TRBJ1-5 TRBV19 CASTPAEGGNQPQHF
TRBJ2-5 TRBV30 CAWSDGTGAKTQYF
TRBJ1-2 TRBV5-5 CASSLEGYGYTF
TRBJ1-2 TRBV7-9 CASSHGTSNYGYTF